The 14 T cell receptor beta chains listed next were all sequenced from one sample in a study of PD-L1 blockade in urothelial cancer. Measured with immunoSEQ multiplex PCR; TCRdb has only the in-frame clones, and not every one. This table holds 70,000 to 100,000 clones, around 83% found once. Time point: pretreatment peripheral blood. The sequencing here drew on PBMCs, taken around atezolizumab (anti-PD-L1) treatment. All receptors come from a man aged 55 to 69 with urothelial cancer.

J is TRBJ2-5 and V is TRBV5-4; 9 nucleotides match TRBD2. Germline V gene lookup returns CDR1 SGHNT and CDR2 YYREEE (reference sequence). This CDR3 is built from 15 residues. Trimming cost V 1 base and J 6 bases; bases outside gene matches: 7. CDR3 sequence reads: CASSLPGLASKTQYF. CDR3 nucleotides: TGTGCCAGCAGCTTGCCGGGACTAGCTTCCAAGACCCAGTACTTC.

The rearrangement links TRBV6-6 to TRBJ2-1, with D possibly matching TRBD2 (6 bases). Germline assignment: CDR1 MNHNY and CDR2 SVGAGI (reference sequence). V was cut by 5 bases and J by 14 bases, with 13 bases left in between. The CDR3 is 11 residues long. CDR3 in amino acids: CASSTGTGEFF. The CDR3 DNA is TGTGCCAGCAGTACCGGGACGGGGGAGTTCTTC.

In DNA, the CDR3 is TGTGCCAGCAGCTTCACAGGAACTGGGGCCAACGTCCTGACTTTC. Protein sequence: CASSFTGTGANVLTF. The rearrangement uses TRBV5-6 and TRBJ2-6; possible D gene TRBD1, 5 bases. The V gene lost 2 bases and the J gene lost 2 bases, with 8 bases spanning the gap. Germline V gene sequence: CDR1 SGHDT, CDR2 YYEEEE. This CDR3 is built from 15 residues.

The chain couples TRBV9 to TRBJ1-5; 7 nucleotides match TRBD1. The germline gives CDR1 SGDLS, CDR2 YYNGEE. The CDR3 totals 15 residues. V shed 4 bases, J shed 0 bases, and the junction held 4 bases outside the gene matches. Written as DNA, the CDR3 is TGTGCCAGCAGCCAGACAGGGAATAGCAATCAGCCCCAGCATTTT. This sequence encodes CASSQTGNSNQPQHF. Combining the CDR3 with reference TRBV9 and TRBJ1-5 gives the whole variable domain DSGVTQTPKHLITATGQRVTLRCSPRSGDLSVYWYQQSLDQGLQFLIQYYNGEERAKGNILERFSAQQFPDLHSELNLSSLELGDSALYFCASSQTGNSNQPQHFGDGTRLSIL.

The chain uses TRBV28 and TRBJ1-1; D ambiguous. Trimming left V 2 bases short and J 0 bases short, with 10 bases between. Germline CDR1 and CDR2: MDHEN and SYDVKM. The CDR3 extends over 15 amino acids. For the CDR3, the DNA is TGTGCCAGCAGTTTAAATCCGCAGATGAACACTGAAGCTTTCTTT. Its translation: CASSLNPQMNTEAFF.

The chain joins TRBV9 to TRBJ1-6; 7 bases match TRBD1. With 4 bases clipped from V and 4 bases from J, the junction kept 5 bases outside the gene matches. CDR1 is SGDLS, CDR2 YYNGEE, per germline. The CDR3 runs 15 residues. CDR3 protein: CASSKQGWYNSPLHF. CDR3 sequence (DNA): TGTGCCAGCAGCAAACAGGGGTGGTATAATTCACCCCTCCACTTT.

This clone is a singleton in its sample. V usage is TRBV6-5 and J usage is TRBJ2-6; D is unclear. CDR1 is MNHEY, CDR2 SVGAGI, per germline. This CDR3 has 14 residues. With 0 bases removed from V and 9 bases from J, the gap between germline ends came to 9 bases. Here the CDR3 reads CASSYSSQDNVLTF. The CDR3 DNA follows: TGTGCCAGCAGTTACTCTTCCCAGGACAACGTCCTGACTTTC.

As DNA, the CDR3 is TGTGCCTGGGAAGGGACAGCGTTTTCCTATGGCTACACCTTC. Translating it yields CAWEGTAFSYGYTF. The chain carries TRBV30 and TRBJ1-2, with 7 bases matching TRBD1. Trimming took 5 bases from V and 4 from J; bases not matched to a gene: 10. Germline loops: CDR1 GTSNPN, CDR2 SVGIG (reference sequence). CDR3 length: 14 residues.

The V and J genes are TRBV7-8 and TRBJ1-2, with 8 bases lining up with TRBD1. The CDR3 sequence is 17 residues long. Germline CDR1 is SGHVS and CDR2 is FQNEAQ. Trimming removed 1 base from V and 6 bases from J; junction bases left unmatched: 13. The CDR3, as DNA: TGTGCCAGCAGCTTAGTGGGAAGGACAGGGAGGATACATGGCTACACCTTC. It codes for CASSLVGRTGRIHGYTF. Drawing the rest from reference TRBV7-8 and TRBJ1-2, the complete variable domain is GAGVSQSPRYKVAKRGQDVALRCDPISGHVSLFWYQQALGQGPEFLTYFQNEAQLDKSGLPSDRFFAERPEGSVSTLKIQRTQQEDSAVYLCASSLVGRTGRIHGYTFGSGTRLTVV.

The V and J genes are TRBV7-8 and TRBJ2-3; a possible D gene is TRBD2 (6 bases). In germline, CDR1 is SGHVS, CDR2 FQNEAQ. V lost 0 bases to trimming and J lost 14 bases, with 18 bases between them. The CDR3 runs to 14 residues. CDR3 residues: CASSLAGGRDSWYF. DNA of the CDR3: TGTGCCAGCAGCTTAGCGGGGGGACGGGACTCGTGGTATTTT.

The chain recombines TRBV19 with TRBJ1-4; weak D call: TRBD1 (6 bases). This CDR3 spans 16 amino acids. Looked up from germline, CDR1 is LNHDA and CDR2 is SQIVND (reference sequence). Trimming stripped 3 bases from V and 6 bases from J, with 17 bases between. The CDR3 DNA reads as TGTGCCAGTAGTATTCCTCGGGACACTAGGGATGAAAAACTGTTTTTT. Translated, it gives CASSIPRDTRDEKLFF. Full variable domain (rest looked up from reference TRBV19 and TRBJ1-4): DGGITQSPKYLFRKEGQNVTLSCEQNLNHDAMYWYRQDPGQGLRLIYYSQIVNDFQKGDIAEGYSVSREKKESFPLTVTSAQKNPTAFYLCASSIPRDTRDEKLFFGSGTQLSVL.

V gene TRBV5-1 combines with J gene TRBJ1-1; maybe TRBD1 (6 bases). The CDR3 runs to 18 residues. Trimming took off 4 bases at V and 0 bases at J, with 22 bases between the two ends. Germline assignment: CDR1 SGHRS and CDR2 YFSETQ. CDR3 in DNA: TGCGCCAGCAGCCGTCACCGACTCCGGACAGAGTTGAACACTGAAGCTTTCTTT. Its protein is CASSRHRLRTELNTEAFF.

The V call is TRBV5-4, the J call TRBJ2-7; possible D gene TRBD2, 7 bases. Germline V gives CDR1 SGHNT, CDR2 YYREEE (reference sequence). Trimming shortened V by 1 base and J by 5 bases, and 13 bases separated the two germline ends. The CDR3 is 14 amino acids. CDR3 DNA sequence: TGTGCCAGCAGCTTGTGGAAGGGGGGGCACGAGCAGTACTTC. Amino acid sequence: CASSLWKGGHEQYF.

J is TRBJ2-3 and V is TRBV6-4; D gene uncertain. Germline V lookup: CDR1 MRHNA, CDR2 SNTAGT. The germline V and J ends were trimmed by 3 bases and 2 bases, with 6 bases remaining between them. This CDR3 region has 13 residues. The chain's CDR3 is CASSEQSTDTQYF. CDR3 DNA sequence: TGTGCCAGCAGTGAGCAGTCCACAGATACGCAGTATTTT.